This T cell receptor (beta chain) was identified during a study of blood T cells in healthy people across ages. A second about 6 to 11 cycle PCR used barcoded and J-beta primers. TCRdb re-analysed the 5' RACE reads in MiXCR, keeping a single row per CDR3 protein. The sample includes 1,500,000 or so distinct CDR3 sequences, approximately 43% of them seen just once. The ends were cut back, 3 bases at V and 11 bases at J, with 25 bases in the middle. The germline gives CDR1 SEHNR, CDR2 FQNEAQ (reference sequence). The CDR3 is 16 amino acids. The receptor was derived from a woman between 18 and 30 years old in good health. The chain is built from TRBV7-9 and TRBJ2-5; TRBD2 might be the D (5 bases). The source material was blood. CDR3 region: CASSFPSGGPYNEQYF. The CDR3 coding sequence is TGTGCCAGCAGCTTCCCCAGCGGCGGGCCCTACAATGAGCAGTACTTC.